The clone carrying this T cell receptor beta chain was counted many times. Its antigen is still unknown. In TCRdb, the RT-PCR reads were re-called with MiXCR into one record per CDR3 protein. There are around 850,000 distinct CDR3 sequences in the sample; approximately 18% occur only once, and approximately 10% lies in the top ten. The data were taken from a study of response to subunit inactivated influenza vaccine. Study results and caveats: The authors offered the suggestion that each seasonal influenza vaccination recruits few new T cells.

This CDR3 contains 13 residues. Trimming took off 2 bases at V and 5 bases at J, with 10 bases between the two ends. Germline loops: CDR1 SGDLS, CDR2 YYNGEE. V and J are TRBV9 and TRBJ1-1, with D unclear. Sample: PBMCs from blood, taken more than 4 days after vaccination. This receptor was obtained from a man in his fifties or sixties who received an inactivated influenza vaccine. The CDR3 here is CASSVTWSTEAFF. CDR3 sequence (DNA): TGTGCCAGCAGCGTCACATGGAGTACTGAAGCTTTCTTT.